This T cell receptor beta chain was identified during a study of cytomegalovirus exposure and HLA in healthy donors. Study at large: Sequencing of about 179 million T cells in an earlier analysis found around 120 million unique TCR beta sequences.

The CDR3 covers 13 residues. V dropped 5 bases and J dropped 0 bases, with 5 bases sitting between them. Germline V gives CDR1 SGHTA, CDR2 FQGNSA. The PCR contained 60 Vbeta and 13 Jbeta primers. The data were produced by immunoSEQ multiplex PCR, yet TCRdb's version contains in-frame clones alone and is incomplete. The sample holds 150,000 to 200,000 clones, 62% seen once. A remark on this clone: What it binds is unknown.

Points from the study as a whole: Later on, an analysis found that several of the most significant clusters appeared to be linked to common viral pathogens, which included parvovirus B19. Within an earlier analysis, most TCR beta V segments proved productive either about 90% or about 30% of the time.

The chain employs TRBV7-2 and TRBJ1-3; D unclear. Sequenced input: PBMCs. The TCR originated in a man in his forties in good health and CMV-seronegative. The CDR3 sequence: CASSPNSGNTIYF. CDR3 bases: TGTGCCAGCAGCCCAAACTCTGGAAACACCATATATTTT. Supplemented by reference TRBV7-2 and TRBJ1-3, the full variable domain reads GAGVSQSPSNKVTEKGKDVELRCDPISGHTALYWYRQSLGQGLEFLIYFQGNSAPDKSGLPSDRFSAERTGGSVSTLTIQRTQQEDSAVYLCASSPNSGNTIYFGEGSWLTVV.